This T cell receptor (beta chain) was captured by sequencing in a study of blood T cell repertoires in COVID-19. Study overall: Acute and convalescent COVID-19 specimens originated in the United States, Italy and Spain. Sources were T cells, B-cell-depleted T cells, or PBMCs; the material itself was cDNA or gDNA.

Trimming pared 2 bases from V and 1 base from J, leaving 15 bases between. The CDR3 runs 17 residues. Germline lookup yields CDR1 SNHLY and CDR2 FYNNEI. The table came from immunoSEQ multiplex PCR; TCRdb's copy has only in-frame clones and leaves some out. The table has hundreds of thousands of clones, 85% to 90% seen once; the top ten hold about 2.2%. The sequencing sample was made of PBMCs or T cells enriched from blood (not recorded which). This chain uses TRBV2 with TRBJ2-4; TRBD2 might be the D (5 bases). This sequence originates from a young woman who had recovered from COVID-19. The chain's CDR3 is CASSEFVAWRAKNIQYF. In DNA, the CDR3 is TGTGCCAGCAGTGAATTTGTGGCGTGGAGGGCCAAAAACATTCAGTACTTC.